This is a list of T cell receptor beta chains from one sample in a study of cytomegalovirus exposure and HLA in healthy donors. Libraries were prepared by immunoSEQ multiplex PCR; TCRdb keeps only in-frame clonotypes and omits some of them. The table records more than 90,000 clones, approximately 90% of them present only once. Sequencing used PBMCs. These TCRs come from a man aged 18 to 35 in good health and CMV-seropositive. Both conserved end residues are trimmed from each CDR3.

13 | TRBJ1-5 | TRBV5-8 | ASSLEGWKNQPQH
13 | TRBJ2-7 | TRBV27 | ASSLSPSGDYEQY
14 | TRBJ1-6 | TRBV7-8 | ASSQPDRGLYSPLH
11 | TRBJ2-3 | TRBV19 | ASSRQSTDTQY
17 | TRBJ2-3 | TRBV28 | ASPPGLAGGNPSTDTQY
15 | TRBJ2-3 | TRBV4-3 | ASSKGGGATPTDTQY
15 | TRBJ1-3 | TRBV5-6 | ASSSQDGTGEGNTIY
12 | TRBJ1-1 | TRBV5-1 | ASRVDLLNTEAF
11 | TRBJ1-1 | TRBV12-5 | ASGFSEKTEAF
12 | TRBJ1-1 | TRBV19 | ASSIGQTNTEAF
12 | TRBJ1-2 | TRBV6-1 | ASSSPGGVYGYT
10 | TRBJ1-1 | TRBV10-1 | ASSEQEPEAF
9 | TRBJ1-2 | TRBV5-6 | ASSSDYGYT